Below, 13 T cell receptor beta chains from the same sample are listed, as sequenced in a study of OX40 agonist ivuxolimab in advanced cancers. Produced via immunoSEQ multiplex PCR; TCRdb's table is partial and in-frame only. The sample carries about 43,000 clones, roughly 94% recorded once. This specimen was CD4+ or CD8+ T cells sorted from blood, taken in a trial of the OX40 agonist ivuxolimab. The receptors come from an adult with an advanced solid tumor such as melanoma, head and neck, liver or kidney cancer.

The V and J genes are TRBV7-9 and TRBJ1-1; 11 nucleotides align to TRBD1. V lost 3 bases, J lost 1 base, and 4 bases stayed unmatched. Germline values: CDR1 SEHNR, CDR2 FQNEAQ (reference sequence). This CDR3 spans 16 amino acids. The CDR3 region is CASSFGQGARNTEAFF. The CDR3, as DNA: TGTGCCAGCAGCTTCGGACAGGGGGCTAGGAACACTGAAGCTTTCTTT.

The gene calls are TRBV5-1 and TRBJ2-7; D uncertain. The CDR3 consists of 11 residues. The V end was cut by 7 bases, the J end by 5 bases, with 10 bases between. Germline lookup yields CDR1 SGHRS and CDR2 YFSETQ. CDR3: CASRAGDEQYF. CDR3 in DNA: TGCGCCAGCCGGGCCGGAGACGAGCAGTACTTC.

V is TRBV28 and J is TRBJ2-7, with D unclear. Per the germline V gene, CDR1 is MDHEN and CDR2 is SYDVKM. The V end was cut by 1 base, the J end by 11 bases, with 15 bases between. This CDR3 region has 13 residues. The chain's CDR3 is CASSLFAASSEYF. The CDR3 bases are TGTGCCAGCAGTTTATTCGCAGCTTCCTCGGAGTACTTC.

The rearrangement joins TRBV9 to TRBJ2-4; no clear D gene. Trimming took 0 bases from V and 5 from J, leaving 12 bases between them. Per germline, CDR1 SGDLS and CDR2 YYNGEE. The CDR3 is 15 residues long. CDR3 in amino acids: CASSVAFGQENIQYF. Here the CDR3 DNA reads TGTGCCAGCAGCGTAGCTTTCGGTCAAGAAAACATTCAGTACTTC.

This chain joins TRBV27 and TRBJ2-7; no reliable D call. V gave up 0 bases and J gave up 1 base, with 7 bases separating them. CDR1 is MNHEY and CDR2 is SMNVEV in the germline V gene (reference sequence). The CDR3 spans 14 residues. The CDR3 sequence is CASSLSKWSYEQYF. CDR3 DNA sequence: TGTGCCAGCAGTTTATCGAAGTGGTCCTACGAGCAGTACTTC.

The CDR3 here is CASTMGRDRTNTGELFF. The CDR3 nucleotides read TGTGCCAGCACCATGGGACGGGACAGAACGAACACCGGGGAGCTGTTTTTT. The V and J genes are TRBV27 and TRBJ2-2; 7 bases align to TRBD1. The CDR3 runs to 17 residues. The V gene's germline CDR1 is MNHEY and CDR2 SMNVEV (reference sequence). J was trimmed by 0 bases and V by 7 bases; bases with no gene match: 11.

The chain joins TRBV27 to TRBJ2-1, with D possibly being TRBD1 or TRBD2 (5 bases each). The V end was cut by 9 bases, the J end by 0 bases, with 12 bases between. CDR1 and CDR2 from the germline V gene are MNHEY and SMNVEV (reference sequence). The CDR3 has 14 residues. Here the CDR3 reads CASTSGSSYNEQFF. The CDR3 DNA sequence: TGTGCCAGTACTTCAGGGAGCTCCTACAATGAGCAGTTCTTC.

The rearrangement joins TRBV5-6 to TRBJ1-1; D uncertain. The germline V gene has CDR1 SGHDT and CDR2 YYEEEE. V was cut by 3 bases and J by 7 bases, with 16 bases left in between. CDR3 length equals 14 residues. The CDR3 DNA follows: TGTGCCAGCAGCTCCCTTCGGACGGCCCGTGAAGCTTTCTTT. Translation gives CASSSLRTAREAFF.

V is TRBV5-6 and J is TRBJ2-7; possibly TRBD2 for D (6 bases). CDR3 size: 15 residues. The ends were cut back, 0 bases at V and 0 bases at J, with 10 bases in the middle. CDR1 and CDR2 (germline): SGHDT, YYEEEE. CDR3 nucleotides: TGTGCCAGCAGCTTGGAGGGCGGGAACTCCTACGAGCAGTACTTC. It specifies CASSLEGGNSYEQYF.

The rearrangement links TRBV11-2 to TRBJ2-1; 7 bases line up with TRBD2. V lost 1 base and J lost 3; bases outside the gene matches: 6. In germline, CDR1 is SGHAT, CDR2 FQNNGV. The CDR3 totals 16 residues. The chain's CDR3 is CASSLVYAGDYNEQFF. CDR3 coding DNA: TGTGCCAGCAGCTTAGTCTACGCGGGAGACTACAATGAGCAGTTCTTC.

V usage is TRBV5-4 and J usage is TRBJ2-2; D is uncertain. Germline CDR1 reads SGHNT; CDR2 reads YYREEE (reference sequence). The CDR3 is 11 amino acids. V was pared by 9 bases and J by 1 base, with 4 bases between. CDR3 sequence (DNA): TGTGCCACGAGGAACACCGGGGAGCTGTTTTTT. Translating it yields CATRNTGELFF. Full variable domain (outside the CDR3, taken from reference TRBV5-4 and TRBJ2-2): ETGVTQSPTHLIKTRGQQVTLRCSSQSGHNTVSWYQQALGQGPQFIFQYYREEENGRGNFPPRFSGLQFPNYSSELNVNALELDDSALYLCATRNTGELFFGEGSRLTVL.

V is TRBV28 and J is TRBJ1-1; 8 bases are a match to TRBD1. The J segment lost 5 bases and the V segment lost 3 bases, leaving 2 bases of the junction unmatched. Germline CDR1 reads MDHEN; CDR2 reads SYDVKM. The length of the CDR3 is 13 residues. The CDR3 DNA reads TGTGCCAGCAGTTTCAGGGGGCGAACTGAAGCTTTCTTT. Protein sequence: CASSFRGRTEAFF.

This rearrangement joins TRBV7-2 to TRBJ1-1; D is unresolved. Germline V lookup: CDR1 SGHTA, CDR2 FQGNSA. This CDR3 contains 15 residues. V gave up 3 bases and J gave up 1 base, with 12 bases separating them. The CDR3 reads CASSLLSYSNTEAFF. DNA for the CDR3: TGTGCCAGCAGCTTGCTTTCTTACTCGAACACTGAAGCTTTCTTT.